This T cell receptor beta chain was sequenced for a study of memory CD4+ T cells and cytomegalovirus serostatus. About the research overall: Healthy Belgian adult donors included about nine CMV-positive and some 24 CMV-negative people. Notes on the study in general: Repertoires predicted CMV serostatus with median bootstrapped AUC of roughly 0.95. Of around 160 reported CMV TCRbeta sequences, 65 to 85 were found in memory CD4+ repertoires.

In the original workflow: After removing out-of-frame reads, 2 million to 2.5 million distinct TCRbeta sequences remained. Generated by immunoSEQ multiplex PCR, the TCRdb table keeps only in-frame clones and is missing some. Clone size and the V and J calls come from that table; the DNA yielded D and trimming. The data hold under 55,000 clones, with around 78% observed a single time. Trimming took 2 bases from V and 2 from J, leaving 11 bases between them. This CDR3 region has 15 residues. Germline V gene lookup returns CDR1 SGHRS and CDR2 YFSETQ. With regard to this clone: Its antigen is unidentified.

Single viable CD3+CD4+CD8-CD45RO+ cells were sorted as the memory CD4+ T cells. Sequenced sample: memory CD4+ T cells from blood. The sequence derives from an adult in good health and CMV-seronegative. This sequence joins TRBV5-1 and TRBJ2-4; D remains ambiguous. The DNA of the CDR3 is TGCGCCAGCAGCTTCACCTCAGAGCCCAAAAACATTCAGTACTTC. This translates into CASSFTSEPKNIQYF.